This TCR beta chain was profiled in a study of T cell responses to AZD1222 COVID-19 vaccine. Profiled with immunoSEQ multiplex PCR; TCRdb holds only in-frame clones, not every one. This sample carries 150,000 to 200,000 clones, around 90% of them seen once, and the ten largest clones take about 5.9%. Overall study results and limits: AZD1222 recipients seropositive at baseline numbered only 5 to 7. A rise in Spike-specific TCR breadth and depth followed two AZD1222 doses. After the peak T cell response, and only then, were repertoires sampled. Donors were mostly white British, more females; clonal diversity possibly underestimated.

Notes on this clone: Its antigen is not known.

The trim removed 5 bases at V and 1 base at J, leaving 5 bases unmatched. The CDR3 sequence is 15 residues long. The germline CDR1 and CDR2 sequences are MDHEN and SYDVKM. The sequence derives from an adult who received the AZD1222 COVID-19 vaccine. The V call is TRBV28, the J call TRBJ2-3; 8 nucleotides align to TRBD1. Sequencing used peripheral blood, obtained 28 days after the second AZD1222 dose. Here the CDR3 DNA reads TGTGCCAGCAGTGGACAGGGCTTACGCACAGATACGCAGTATTTT. This translates into CASSGQGLRTDTQYF.